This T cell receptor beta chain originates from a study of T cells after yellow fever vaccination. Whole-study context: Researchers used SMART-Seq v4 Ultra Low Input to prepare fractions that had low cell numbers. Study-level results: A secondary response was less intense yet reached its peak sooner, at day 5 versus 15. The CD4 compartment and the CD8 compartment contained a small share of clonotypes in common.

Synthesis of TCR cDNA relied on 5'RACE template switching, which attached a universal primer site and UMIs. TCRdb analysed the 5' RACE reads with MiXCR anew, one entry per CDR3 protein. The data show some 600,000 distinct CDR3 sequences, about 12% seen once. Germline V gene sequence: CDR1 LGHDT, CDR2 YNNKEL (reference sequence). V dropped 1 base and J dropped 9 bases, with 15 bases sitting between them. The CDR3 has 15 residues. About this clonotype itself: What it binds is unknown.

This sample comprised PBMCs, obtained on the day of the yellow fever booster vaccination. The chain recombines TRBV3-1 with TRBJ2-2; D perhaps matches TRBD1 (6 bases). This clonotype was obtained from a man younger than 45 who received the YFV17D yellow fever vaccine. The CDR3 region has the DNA TGTGCCAGCAGCCAAGTGCAGGGGATAGCTAGGGAGCTGTTTTTT. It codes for CASSQVQGIARELFF.